Following are 15 T cell receptor beta chains from one sample sequenced in a study of vaccination effects on CD4 cells after COVID-19. ViraFEST assay sequencing came after antigen-specific CD4+ T cells were expanded with viral peptide pools. Investigators separated out CD4+ T cells once around nine days of culture had passed. Vaccinated participants had no history of SARS-CoV-2 infection and tested negative for nucleocapsid antibodies. The repertoire was sequenced with immunoSEQ multiplex PCR; TCRdb's copy has only in-frame clones and lacks some. The table lists some 25,000 clones, 60% to 75% of them singletons, with under 15% in the top ten. Antigens for these TCRs are unknown. The specimen comprised CD4+ T cells from PBMCs cultured with HCoV-OC43 spike peptides, sampled before COVID-19 vaccination. Subset in this sample: HCoV-OC43 spike overlapping peptide pool stimulation. These receptors were collected from a human donor who received a COVID-19 vaccine.

The chain recombines TRBV5-4 with TRBJ2-7; the D gene could be TRBD1 or TRBD2 (6 bases each). Germline CDR1 reads SGHNT; CDR2 reads YYREEE (reference sequence). The V end was cut by 2 bases, the J end by 0 bases, with 12 bases between. There are 15 residues in the CDR3. The CDR3, as DNA: TGTGCCAGCAGCTTAGGGGGGATGAGCTCCTACGAGCAGTACTTC. The encoded protein is CASSLGGMSSYEQYF.

The rearrangement uses TRBV5-5 and TRBJ2-7; 9 nucleotides align to TRBD1. Germline CDR1 is SGHKS and CDR2 is YYEKEE (reference sequence). The V and J ends lost 4 bases and 1 base, in that order; junction bases with no gene match: 6. This CDR3 is 15 amino acids long. In DNA form, the CDR3 reads TGTGCCAGCAGCAAGACAGGGGGGCTATCCTACGAGCAGTACTTC. It specifies CASSKTGGLSYEQYF.

This clone is a singleton in its sample. This chain links TRBV19 with TRBJ2-7, with D possibly TRBD1 on 6 matching bases. Trimming took 5 bases from V and 6 from J, leaving 14 bases between them. Germline V lookup: CDR1 LNHDA, CDR2 SQIVND (reference sequence). The CDR3 contains 13 residues. In nucleotides, the CDR3 is TGTGCCAGTAGTGTACTTCAGGGGTTCGAGCAGTACTTC. Residues: CASSVLQGFEQYF.

V is TRBV7-9 and J is TRBJ2-4, with TRBD1 as a possible D gene (6 bases). Trimming took 2 bases from V and 0 from J, leaving 20 bases between them. In germline, CDR1 is SEHNR, CDR2 FQNEAQ (reference sequence). CDR3 length equals 19 residues. The CDR3 protein is CASSLPAEGQGLAKNIQYF. The DNA for the CDR3 is TGTGCCAGCAGCTTACCAGCAGAGGGGCAGGGGCTAGCCAAAAACATTCAGTACTTC.

The chain recombines TRBV10-3 with TRBJ1-2, with no clear D. The CDR3 consists of 12 residues. Germline CDR1 ENHRY, CDR2 SYGVKD. Deletions cut 9 bases from V and 3 bases from J, with 11 bases between. The CDR3 spells CAISETDYGYTF. CDR3 nucleotide sequence: TGTGCCATTTCAGAGACGGACTATGGCTACACCTTC.

V and J are TRBV7-8 and TRBJ1-2; D call uncertain. CDR3 length equals 15 residues. CDR1 and CDR2 (germline): SGHVS, FQNEAQ. Trimming pared 5 bases from V and 0 bases from J, leaving 13 bases between. The CDR3 reads CASSPPDPTNYGYTF. The DNA of the CDR3 is TGTGCCAGCAGCCCCCCGGACCCAACTAACTATGGCTACACCTTC.

This clone has a handful of counts. J is TRBJ1-2 and V is TRBV7-9; 7 nucleotides line up with TRBD1. V was pared by 5 bases and J by 3 bases, with 3 bases of the junction left unmatched. The germline gives CDR1 SEHNR, CDR2 FQNEAQ (reference sequence). The CDR3 totals 13 residues. This chain's CDR3 is CASSPTGYYGYTF. CDR3 coding DNA: TGTGCCAGCAGCCCGACAGGGTACTATGGCTACACCTTC.

This sequence joins TRBV5-4 and TRBJ2-7, with D maybe TRBD1 (6 bases). The CDR3 runs 13 residues. Deletions cut 2 bases from V and 2 bases from J, with 8 bases between. Germline V CDR1 and CDR2: SGHNT, YYREEE (reference sequence). As DNA, the CDR3 is TGTGCCAGCAGCTTCTGGGACACCTACGAGCAGTACTTC. Protein sequence: CASSFWDTYEQYF.

The rearrangement joins TRBV18 to TRBJ1-5, with 7 bases aligning to TRBD1. CDR3 length: 14 amino acids. The V gene end was trimmed by 3 bases and the J gene end by 5 bases; junction bases not matched to a gene: 4. Germline V CDR1 and CDR2: KGHSH, LQKENI. CDR3 sequence reads: CASSPGQIHQPQHF. The CDR3 DNA is TGTGCCAGCTCACCGGGACAGATACATCAGCCCCAGCATTTT.

V is TRBV5-1 and J is TRBJ2-2, with D possibly matching TRBD2 (6 bases). CDR3 size: 14 residues. Between the trimmed V and J ends, which lost 4 bases and 13 bases, there was a span of 20 bases. Germline CDR1 SGHRS, CDR2 YFSETQ. CDR3 region: CASSLWGDSAWLFF. CDR3 in DNA: TGCGCCAGCAGCCTCTGGGGGGACTCCGCTTGGCTGTTTTTT.

The chain is built from TRBV19 and TRBJ1-5, with 8 bases aligning to TRBD1. Germline CDR1 reads LNHDA; CDR2 reads SQIVND (reference sequence). The CDR3 spans 17 residues. V shed 6 bases, J shed 4 bases, and the junction held 14 bases outside the gene matches. CDR3 DNA: TGTGCCAGTAGGGAATATGGGACAGGCCTACTTAATCAGCCCCAGCATTTT. Translation: CASREYGTGLLNQPQHF.

This clone has only a few counts. The chain combines TRBV3-1 (or the pseudogene TRBV3-2) with TRBJ2-3, with D tentatively TRBD1 (5 bases). With 2 bases removed from V and 4 bases from J, the gap between germline ends came to 13 bases. Germline V gene data show CDR1 as LGHDT and CDR2 as YNNKEL (reference sequence). The CDR3 runs to 15 residues. The CDR3 region is CASSQSSGFADTQYF. CDR3 DNA sequence: TGTGCCAGCAGCCAATCGTCAGGGTTCGCAGATACGCAGTATTTT.

This chain uses TRBV7-2 with TRBJ1-3, with 9 bases lining up with TRBD1. V trimming: 3 bases; J trimming: 0 bases; junction bases outside the gene matches: 0. CDR3 length: 15 residues. Germline CDR1 reads SGHTA; CDR2 reads FQGNSA. CDR3 sequence (DNA): TGTGCCAGCAGCTTGACAGGGGGCTCTGGAAACACCATATATTTT. The encoded protein is CASSLTGGSGNTIYF.

For the CDR3, the DNA is TGTGCCAGCAGCTTAGGTCTAGGGGAATCCTACGAGCAGTACTTC. This sequence encodes CASSLGLGESYEQYF. The V gene is TRBV7-8, the J gene TRBJ2-7; weak D call: TRBD1 (5 bases). V was clipped by 1 base and J by 1 base, with 11 bases between them. Germline lookup yields CDR1 SGHVS and CDR2 FQNEAQ. The CDR3 is 15 residues long. The full variable domain, completed using reference TRBV7-8 and TRBJ2-7, is GAGVSQSPRYKVAKRGQDVALRCDPISGHVSLFWYQQALGQGPEFLTYFQNEAQLDKSGLPSDRFFAERPEGSVSTLKIQRTQQEDSAVYLCASSLGLGESYEQYFGPGTRLTVT.

This CDR3 is CASSQEVPGRRSSNEKLFF. CDR3 nucleotide sequence: TGCGCCAGCAGCCAAGAAGTTCCCGGCCGAAGATCCTCTAATGAAAAACTGTTTTTT. The rearrangement links TRBV4-1 to TRBJ1-4; D is undetermined. V gave up 0 bases and J gave up 3 bases, with 20 bases separating them. Germline V lookup: CDR1 MGHRA, CDR2 YSYEKL. This CDR3 spans 19 amino acids.